This T cell receptor (beta chain) comes out of a study of spatial heterogeneity in lung cancer. Study context: Among detected sequences, beta-chain ones consistently exceeded alpha-chain ones in number.

This clonotype was observed many times. Its antigen remains unknown. V lost 3 bases and J lost 3, with 14 bases in between. The germline V gene has CDR1 LGHNA and CDR2 YSLEER. The CDR3 length is 16 residues. As for time point: sample taken at primary tumor resection. Sequencing was performed on whole RNA extracted from tumor and nontumor lung tissue, or from frozen PBMC, and the material was left unsorted. Study results and limitations: Ubiquitous, expanded tumor-derived TCRs were more frequently observed in blood at resection than at follow-up.

TCRdb recomputed calls from the 5' RACE reads with MiXCR, one row per CDR3 protein. There are over 12,000 distinct CDR3 sequences in the sample; roughly a tenth occur only once, and just under 30% lies in the top ten. The specimen was PBMCs, collected at surgery. The rearrangement links TRBV4-3 to TRBJ1-4; D is unresolved. This TCR came from a male donor with early-stage non-small cell lung cancer. This chain's CDR3 is CASSQGRMEANEKLFF. CDR3 nucleotides: TGCGCCAGCAGCCAGGGCAGGATGGAAGCTAATGAAAAACTGTTTTTT.